Below, 3 T cell receptor beta chains from the same sample are listed, as sequenced in a study of blood T cell repertoires in COVID-19. Only in-frame clones appear in the TCRdb table, and some are missing; sequencing was by immunoSEQ multiplex PCR. The repertoire consists of roughly 450,000 clones, with roughly 87% occurring once and the leading ten covering approximately 0.55%. Sequencing was done on a sample of PBMCs or T cells enriched from blood (not recorded which). The receptor source for this set is a man younger than 35 who had recovered from COVID-19.

CDR3 loop: CAISERTGVAKNIQYF. Here the CDR3 DNA reads TGTGCCATCAGTGAGAGAACAGGGGTGGCCAAAAACATTCAGTACTTC. V and J are TRBV10-3 and TRBJ2-4; 7 bases are a match to TRBD1. CDR3 length: 16 residues. J gave up 1 base and V 2 bases, and 5 bases lay outside the gene matches. Germline V gives CDR1 ENHRY, CDR2 SYGVKD.

The chain has TRBV9 and TRBJ1-2; no reliable D call. The CDR3 length is 16 residues. V dropped 0 bases and J dropped 2 bases, with 14 bases sitting between them. Germline assignment: CDR1 SGDLS and CDR2 YYNGEE. CDR3 sequence (DNA): TGTGCCAGCAGCGTAGATCCACTATCAGCGAACTATGGCTACACCTTC. This gives the protein CASSVDPLSANYGYTF.

J is TRBJ1-1 and V is TRBV30, with 9 bases fitting TRBD1. This CDR3 has 15 amino acids. With V trimmed by 3 bases and J by 4 bases, 9 bases remained unmatched. Germline loops: CDR1 GTSNPN, CDR2 SVGIG (reference sequence). The CDR3, as DNA: TGTGCCTGGAGGCGCAGGGACAGGGATATCACTGAAGCTTTCTTT. It is translated as CAWRRRDRDITEAFF. Looking up the rest from reference TRBV30 and TRBJ1-1 gives the full variable domain: SQTIHQWPATLVQPVGSPLSLECTVEGTSNPNLYWYRQAAGRGLQLLFYSVGIGQISSEVPQNLSASRPQDRQFILSSKKLLLSDSGFYLCAWRRRDRDITEAFFGQGTRLTVV.